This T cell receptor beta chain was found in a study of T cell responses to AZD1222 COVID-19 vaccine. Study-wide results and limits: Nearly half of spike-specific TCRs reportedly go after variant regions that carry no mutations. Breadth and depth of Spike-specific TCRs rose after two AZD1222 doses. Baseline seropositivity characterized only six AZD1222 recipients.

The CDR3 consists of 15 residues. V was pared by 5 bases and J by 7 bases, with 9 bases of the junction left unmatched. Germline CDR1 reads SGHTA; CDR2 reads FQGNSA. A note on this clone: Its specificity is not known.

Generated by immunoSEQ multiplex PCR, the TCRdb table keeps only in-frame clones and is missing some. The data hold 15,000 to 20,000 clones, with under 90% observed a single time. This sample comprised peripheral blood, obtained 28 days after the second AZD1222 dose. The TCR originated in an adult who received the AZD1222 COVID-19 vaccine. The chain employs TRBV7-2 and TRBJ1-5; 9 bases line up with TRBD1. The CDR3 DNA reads TGTGCCAGCAGCGGGGGGACAGGGCAAGGGCAGCCCCAGCATTTT. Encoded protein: CASSGGTGQGQPQHF.